A selection of T cell receptor beta chains follows, all from one sample in a study of cytomegalovirus exposure and HLA in healthy donors. Assay: immunoSEQ multiplex PCR; the TCRdb copy retains only in-frame clones and omits some. The sample contains about 400,000 clones, 86% of which appear only once. The sample was PBMCs. These receptors originate from a woman aged 18-35 years in good health and CMV-seronegative. Each CDR3 is given with its conserved first and last residue. The order of the fields is J gene, clone size, V gene, D gene, CDR3 DNA, CDR3 protein. The D gene is left open where the match is weak. Size tells how often a clone was seen (once, few, many) or the class of an expanded clone, and some rows leave it out.

J: TRBJ2-7; size: -; V: TRBV4-1; D: -; DNA: TGCGCCAGCAGCCAAGATGACAGTCCTTCCTACGAGCAGTACTTC; CDR3: CASSQDDSPSYEQYF
J: TRBJ2-2; size: -; V: TRBV28; D: -; DNA: TGTGCCAGCAGTACATATAACCGGGAGCTGTTTTTT; CDR3: CASSTYNRELFF
J: TRBJ2-2; size: -; V: TRBV7-8; D: -; DNA: TGTGCCAGCAGCTTAGATGTCGCAGCCGGGGAGCTGTTTTTT; CDR3: CASSLDVAAGELFF
J: TRBJ1-2; size: -; V: TRBV5-4; D: TRBD1; DNA: TGTGCCAGCAGCTTCCCAGGGGGTGATGGCTACACCTTC; CDR3: CASSFPGGDGYTF
J: TRBJ2-4; size: -; V: TRBV4-2; D: TRBD2; DNA: TGTGCCAGCAGCCAAGAGGGACTAGCGGGCCGGAACATTCAGTACTTC; CDR3: CASSQEGLAGRNIQYF
J: TRBJ2-1; size: -; V: TRBV27; D: TRBD2; DNA: TGTGCCAGCGCCGTGGCTAGCGGGAGTGGGAATGAGCAGTTCTTC; CDR3: CASAVASGSGNEQFF
J: TRBJ2-2; size: -; V: TRBV6-5; D: -; DNA: TGTGCCAGCAGATTACAGGGAAACACCGGGGAGCTGTTTTTT; CDR3: CASRLQGNTGELFF
J: TRBJ2-7; size: -; V: TRBV5-1; D: TRBD2; DNA: TGCGCCAGCAGCCAACTAGCGGGAGCGATCTACGAGCAGTACTTC; CDR3: CASSQLAGAIYEQYF
J: TRBJ2-7; size: -; V: TRBV2; D: -; DNA: TGTGCCAGCAAATTACAGGACACATACGAGCAGTACTTC; CDR3: CASKLQDTYEQYF
J: TRBJ2-5; size: -; V: TRBV13; D: TRBD1; DNA: TGTGCCAGCAGAGAAGGACAGGGAGATCCGGGAAAGTACTTC; CDR3: CASREGQGDPGKYF
J: TRBJ2-7; size: -; V: TRBV29-1; D: TRBD1; DNA: TGCAGCGTTGAAGGGAGACAGGGGACCTCCTACGAGCAGTACTTC; CDR3: CSVEGRQGTSYEQYF
J: TRBJ2-7; size: -; V: TRBV19; D: -; DNA: TGTGCCAGTAGCCCCCAGGGGGGCCACGAGCAGTACTTC; CDR3: CASSPQGGHEQYF
J: TRBJ1-1; size: -; V: TRBV29-1; D: -; DNA: TGCAGCGCCTACGACGGGATGAACACTGAAGCTTTCTTT; CDR3: CSAYDGMNTEAFF
J: TRBJ2-7; size: -; V: TRBV5-1; D: TRBD1; DNA: TGCGCCAGCAGCCGGGACAGCTACTACGAGCAGTACTTC; CDR3: CASSRDSYYEQYF
J: TRBJ1-2; size: -; V: TRBV19; D: -; DNA: TGTGCCAGCGGGAGGAACAGAAACTATGGCTACACCTTC; CDR3: CASGRNRNYGYTF
J: TRBJ2-7; size: -; V: TRBV10-3; D: TRBD2; DNA: TGTGCCATCAGTGTCCGGGGGGGCGTCTACGAGCAGTACTTC; CDR3: CAISVRGGVYEQYF
J: TRBJ2-7; size: -; V: TRBV5-1; D: -; DNA: TGCGCCAGCAGCTGGGGAGCGGCCACCTACGAGCAGTACTTC; CDR3: CASSWGAATYEQYF
J: TRBJ1-2; size: -; V: TRBV4-2; D: -; DNA: TGTGCCAGCAGCCAAGCCAGGGGTTCTCTATGGGATGGCTACACCTTC; CDR3: CASSQARGSLWDGYTF
J: TRBJ2-5; size: -; V: TRBV18; D: TRBD1; DNA: TGTGCCAGCTCACCAGGACAGGGGGAGACCCAGTACTTC; CDR3: CASSPGQGETQYF
J: TRBJ2-2; size: -; V: TRBV5-4; D: TRBD1; DNA: TGTGCCAGCAGCCCGAGGCTCCCGACAGGGCGAGAGACCGGGGAGCTGTTTTTT; CDR3: CASSPRLPTGRETGELFF
J: TRBJ1-4; size: -; V: TRBV15; D: TRBD1; DNA: TGTGCCACCAGCAGACTGACAGGGGACGAGGAAAAACTGTTTTTT; CDR3: CATSRLTGDEEKLFF
J: TRBJ2-3; size: few; V: TRBV2; D: TRBD1; DNA: TGTGCCAGCAGCGTATACACAGGGGCAGATACGCAGTATTTT; CDR3: CASSVYTGADTQYF
J: TRBJ2-7; size: few; V: TRBV7-9; D: -; DNA: TGTGCCAGCAGCCACCGACAAGTCGCCTACGAGCAGTACTTC; CDR3: CASSHRQVAYEQYF
J: TRBJ1-1; size: -; V: TRBV6-5; D: TRBD1; DNA: TGTGCCAGCAGTCTTCATCCAGGGGGCACTGAAGCTTTCTTT; CDR3: CASSLHPGGTEAFF
J: TRBJ1-1; size: -; V: TRBV10-2; D: -; DNA: TGCGCCAGCTCAGGCGGGTTGTTCACTGAAGCTTTCTTT; CDR3: CASSGGLFTEAFF
J: TRBJ2-7; size: -; V: TRBV2; D: TRBD1; DNA: TGTGCCAGCAGTGAAGAAGATGACAGGGGGGTGAACGAGCAGTACTTC; CDR3: CASSEEDDRGVNEQYF
J: TRBJ1-1; size: -; V: TRBV4-2; D: -; DNA: TGTGCCAGCAGCCAAGAAGTTTGGGGGGGGACGACTGAAGCTTTCTTT; CDR3: CASSQEVWGGTTEAFF
J: TRBJ1-1; size: -; V: TRBV2; D: -; DNA: TGTGCAATAAGCACAGGTCCTACTGAAGCTTTCTTT; CDR3: CAISTGPTEAFF
J: TRBJ2-3; size: once; V: TRBV5-1; D: -; DNA: TGCGCCAGCAGATCCGGGACTGCAATTAAAGATACGCAGTATTTT; CDR3: CASRSGTAIKDTQYF
J: TRBJ2-4; size: -; V: TRBV15; D: -; DNA: TGTGCCACCAGCCCGCAGGCCTTCAGGGGCGAAGGGAACATTCAGTACTTC; CDR3: CATSPQAFRGEGNIQYF
J: TRBJ2-2; size: -; V: TRBV28; D: -; DNA: TGTGCCAGCAGGGGCTACCCAATTGACACCGGGGAGCTGTTTTTT; CDR3: CASRGYPIDTGELFF
J: TRBJ1-2; size: -; V: TRBV20-1; D: -; DNA: TGCAGTGCGGACTATAACTATGGCTACACCTTC; CDR3: CSADYNYGYTF
J: TRBJ2-5; size: -; V: TRBV15; D: -; DNA: TGTGCCACCAAACCGCGGAACCAAGAGACCCAGTACTTC; CDR3: CATKPRNQETQYF
J: TRBJ2-5; size: -; V: TRBV5-4; D: -; DNA: TGTGCCAGCAGCTTGGCAAAATACCAAGAGACCCAGTACTTC; CDR3: CASSLAKYQETQYF
J: TRBJ2-7; size: -; V: TRBV19; D: -; DNA: TGTGCCAGTAGTAGGGGCCCCTCAGTGAATATCGGGTACGAGCAGTACTTC; CDR3: CASSRGPSVNIGYEQYF
J: TRBJ2-3; size: -; V: TRBV6-1; D: -; DNA: TGTGCCAGCAGTGGCCCAACCAACGCGGATACGCAGTATTTT; CDR3: CASSGPTNADTQYF